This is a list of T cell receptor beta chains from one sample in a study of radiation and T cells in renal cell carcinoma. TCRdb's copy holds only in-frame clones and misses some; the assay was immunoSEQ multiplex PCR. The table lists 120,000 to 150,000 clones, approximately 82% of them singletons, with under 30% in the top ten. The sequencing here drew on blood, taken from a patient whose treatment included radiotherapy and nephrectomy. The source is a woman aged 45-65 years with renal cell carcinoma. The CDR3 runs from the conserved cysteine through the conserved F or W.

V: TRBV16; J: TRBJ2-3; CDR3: CASSPWDRGSTDTQYF
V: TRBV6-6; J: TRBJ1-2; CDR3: CASSYSSRGPSYGYTF
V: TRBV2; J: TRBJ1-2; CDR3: CASSQGQAYGYTF
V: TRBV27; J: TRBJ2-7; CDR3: CASSFEGTGYEQYF
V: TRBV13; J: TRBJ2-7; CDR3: CASSLPGQGIHEQYF
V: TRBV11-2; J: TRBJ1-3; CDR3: CASNGRGGNTIYF
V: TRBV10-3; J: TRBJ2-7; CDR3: CAISDSNDYEQYF
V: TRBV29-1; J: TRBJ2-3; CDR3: CSVQVAGGGTDTQYF
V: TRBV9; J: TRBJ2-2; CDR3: CASSAGETGELFF
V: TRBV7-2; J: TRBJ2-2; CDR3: CASSLGGLAGYTGELFF
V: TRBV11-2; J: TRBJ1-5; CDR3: CASSDGWNQPQHF
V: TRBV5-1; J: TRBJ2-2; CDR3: CASSFADLTGELFF
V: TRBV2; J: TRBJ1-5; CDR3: CASSETGRDQPQHF
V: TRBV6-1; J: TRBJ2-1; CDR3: CASSEHSGSSYNEQFF
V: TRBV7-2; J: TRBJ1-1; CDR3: CASSLTGGKAFF
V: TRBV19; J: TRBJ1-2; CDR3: CASSIDGATSNYGYTF
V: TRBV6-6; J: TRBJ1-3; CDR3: CASRAIIAGNTIYF
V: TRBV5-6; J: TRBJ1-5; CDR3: CASSFFAGYQPQHF
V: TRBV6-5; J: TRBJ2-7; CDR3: CASTPGPGEQYF
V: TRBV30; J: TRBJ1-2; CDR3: CAWSSGISAVGYTF
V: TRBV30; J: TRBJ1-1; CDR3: CAWIGSGNTEAFF
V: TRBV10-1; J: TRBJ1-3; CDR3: CASSDHRGIGNTIYF
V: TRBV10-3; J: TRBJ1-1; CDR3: CAISVTGETEAFF
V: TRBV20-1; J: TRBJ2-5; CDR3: CSARVQETQYF
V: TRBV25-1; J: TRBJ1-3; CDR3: CASSVDGSGNTIYF
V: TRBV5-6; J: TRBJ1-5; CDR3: CASSDTGQFGQPQHF
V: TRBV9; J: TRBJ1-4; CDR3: CASSVGTATNEKLFF
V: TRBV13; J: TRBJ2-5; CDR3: CASSSFRGKTQYF
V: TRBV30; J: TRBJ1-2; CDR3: CACNRDSGYGYTF
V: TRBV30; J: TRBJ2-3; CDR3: CAWSVWEQASTDTQYF
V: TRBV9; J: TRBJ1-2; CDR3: CASSVTEQTYTF
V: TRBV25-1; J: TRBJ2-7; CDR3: CASAPGGTYEQYF
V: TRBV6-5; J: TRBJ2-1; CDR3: CASSYSNTRYYNEQFF
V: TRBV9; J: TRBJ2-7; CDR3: CASSVATGGYYEQYF
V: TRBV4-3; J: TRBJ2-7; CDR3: CASSQVAGIERGYEQYF
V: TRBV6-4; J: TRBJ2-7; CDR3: CASSLTGLAKSYEQYF